This T cell receptor beta chain was retrieved from a study of blood T cell repertoires in COVID-19. Study-level information: Sites across the United States, Italy and Spain contributed samples from acute and convalescent COVID-19. T cells, B-cell-depleted T cells, or PBMCs supplied cDNA or gDNA.

Germline loops: CDR1 MRHNA, CDR2 SNTAGT. Trimming took 2 bases from V and 6 from J; bases not matched to a gene: 3. This CDR3 has 14 amino acids. Original data processing: The authors estimated nucleated cell counts from reference gene primer amplification. Sequencing was performed with immunoSEQ multiplex PCR; in TCRdb, only in-frame clones are kept and a portion is missing. For V, J and clone size, that table is used; D and trimming come from the DNA. The sample shows fewer than 200,000 clones, approximately 87% of them seen only once. This clone was counted once. Sequences were obtained from peripheral blood. The source is a middle-aged man with active or convalescent COVID-19. V gene TRBV6-4 combines with J gene TRBJ2-3; 9 nucleotides align to TRBD2. The DNA for the CDR3 is TGTGCCAGCAGTGACGCGGGGGGGCGTGATACGCAGTATTTT. Protein sequence: CASSDAGGRDTQYF.